The 32 T cell receptor beta chains listed next were all sequenced from one sample in a study of blood T cell repertoires in COVID-19. TCRdb's table, derived via immunoSEQ multiplex PCR, lists solely in-frame clones and lacks some. This sample has 350,000 to 550,000 clones, with roughly nine tenths found just once. Material: PBMCs or T cells enriched from blood (not recorded which). The receptors shown here come from a man aged 25 to 45 who had recovered from COVID-19.

This sequence joins TRBV27 and TRBJ2-7, with 9 bases identical to TRBD2. Per germline, CDR1 MNHEY and CDR2 SMNVEV (reference sequence). This CDR3 region has 14 residues. With 4 bases clipped from V and 7 bases from J, the junction kept 8 bases outside the gene matches. As DNA, the CDR3 is TGTGCCAGCAGTTCCCCGGGACTAGCTGTGGAGCAGTACTTC. As protein: CASSSPGLAVEQYF.

The CDR3 sequence is CASREGASMNEQFF. CDR3 in DNA: TGCGCCAGCAGGGAGGGGGCTAGCATGAATGAGCAGTTCTTC. The chain uses TRBV5-1 and TRBJ2-1; a weak D match, TRBD1 (7 bases). Trimming took off 5 bases at V and 7 bases at J, with 16 bases between the two ends. This CDR3 comprises 14 residues. The germline V gene has CDR1 SGHRS and CDR2 YFSETQ.

This chain uses TRBV2 with TRBJ1-4; no firm D call. Germline V gene data show CDR1 as SNHLY and CDR2 as FYNNEI. V lost 7 bases and J lost 3, with 12 bases in between. This CDR3 is 14 amino acids long. The CDR3 loop reads CASTFAGSNEKLFF. CDR3 coding DNA: TGTGCCAGCACCTTTGCGGGTTCTAATGAAAAACTGTTTTTT.

Only one count was recorded for this clone. The chain links TRBV9 to TRBJ2-7; 9 nucleotides align to TRBD1. The germline gives CDR1 SGDLS, CDR2 YYNGEE. This CDR3 is 14 amino acids long. The trim removed 0 bases at V and 6 bases at J, leaving 4 bases unmatched. The CDR3 spells CASSVESTGGEQYF. Here the CDR3 DNA reads TGTGCCAGCAGCGTAGAGTCGACAGGGGGCGAGCAGTACTTC.

The gene calls are TRBV29-1 and TRBJ2-1; TRBD2 agrees at 10 bases. The CDR3 is 12 residues long. The V gene end was trimmed by 3 bases and the J gene end by 12 bases; junction bases not matched to a gene: 5. CDR1 and CDR2 (germline): SQVTM, ANQGSEA. CDR3 coding DNA: TGCAGCGTTGATGGGACTAGCGTTCGGCAGTTCTTC. Protein sequence: CSVDGTSVRQFF.

The chain employs TRBV27 and TRBJ1-5, with 10 positions matching TRBD1. The germline V gene has CDR1 MNHEY and CDR2 SMNVEV (reference sequence). The CDR3 sequence is 14 residues long. With 5 bases clipped from V and 8 bases from J, the junction kept 6 bases outside the gene matches. CDR3 DNA: TGTGCCAGCAGTCGGGACAGGGGTAGCGAGCCCCAGCATTTT. Translation gives CASSRDRGSEPQHF.

The genes are TRBV27 and TRBJ2-7; 9 nucleotides line up with TRBD2. There are 15 residues in the CDR3. J lost 1 base, V lost 7 bases, and 8 bases had no gene match. The V gene's germline CDR1 is MNHEY and CDR2 SMNVEV (reference sequence). This chain's CDR3 is CASTRGSGRSYEQYF. DNA of the CDR3: TGTGCCAGCACCCGGGGTAGCGGGAGATCCTACGAGCAGTACTTC.

The chain has TRBV30 and TRBJ2-1; 13 nucleotides line up with TRBD2. Per germline, CDR1 GTSNPN and CDR2 SVGIG (reference sequence). The V segment lost 4 bases and the J segment 0 bases; nucleotides outside the gene matches: 9. The CDR3 totals 18 residues. The CDR3 coding sequence is TGTGCCTGGATCGGGACTAGCGGGACCCCTCACTCCTACAATGAGCAGTTCTTC. Amino acid sequence: CAWIGTSGTPHSYNEQFF.

This clone was seen once. The CDR3 DNA sequence: TGCGCCAGCTCATGGGGACTAGCGGGAGACGAGCAGTACTTC. This codes for CASSWGLAGDEQYF. The J gene is TRBJ2-7, the V gene TRBV4-1; 14 bases align to TRBD2. The CDR3 has 14 residues. With V trimmed by 8 bases and J by 5 bases, 5 bases remained unmatched. CDR1 and CDR2 from the germline V gene are MGHRA and YSYEKL.

The chain is built from TRBV27 and TRBJ1-2, with unresolved D. Germline V gene lookup returns CDR1 MNHEY and CDR2 SMNVEV (reference sequence). The CDR3 spans 13 residues. The V end lost 2 bases, the J end lost 2 bases, and 6 bases lay between the germline ends. The CDR3 region has the DNA TGTGCCAGCAGTTTAGCGGTCAACTATGGCTACACCTTC. Its translation: CASSLAVNYGYTF.

At least ten counts were recorded for this clone. This sequence joins TRBV5-6 and TRBJ1-2; TRBD1 might be the D (5 bases). Germline CDR1 SGHDT, CDR2 YYEEEE. Trimming cost V 0 bases and J 8 bases, with 14 bases left between them. This CDR3 is 14 amino acids long. CDR3 region: CASSLALGVGGYTF. CDR3 nucleotides: TGTGCCAGCAGCTTGGCCCTAGGGGTTGGGGGCTACACCTTC.

The CDR3 region has the DNA TGCGCCAGCCTCGAGCCGGGACAGGGGGCGGGTGATGAGCAGTTCTTC. This translates into CASLEPGQGAGDEQFF. The rearrangement links TRBV10-2 to TRBJ2-1; TRBD1 agrees at 12 bases. With V trimmed by 8 bases and J by 8 bases, 13 bases remained unmatched. The CDR3 is 16 residues long. Per germline, CDR1 WSHSY and CDR2 SAAADI.

In its sample, this clone was seen once. The J gene is TRBJ1-5, the V gene TRBV30, with D possibly matching TRBD1 (5 bases). Trimming cost V 0 bases and J 8 bases, with 11 bases left between them. CDR1 and CDR2 (germline): GTSNPN, SVGIG (reference sequence). The CDR3 is 13 amino acids. The CDR3 is CAWSVQEGEPQHF. For the CDR3, the DNA is TGTGCCTGGAGTGTACAGGAGGGTGAGCCCCAGCATTTT. Full variable domain (outside the CDR3, taken from reference TRBV30 and TRBJ1-5): SQTIHQWPATLVQPVGSPLSLECTVEGTSNPNLYWYRQAAGRGLQLLFYSVGIGQISSEVPQNLSASRPQDRQFILSSKKLLLSDSGFYLCAWSVQEGEPQHFGDGTRLSIL.

The V call is TRBV28, the J call TRBJ1-2; a possible D gene is TRBD1 (6 bases). CDR3 length equals 14 residues. V lost 6 bases, J lost 2 bases, and 13 bases lay in between. The germline V gene encodes CDR1 MDHEN and CDR2 SYDVKM. The DNA of the CDR3 is TGTGCCAGCAGGGGGCAGGGGTCCAACTATGGCTACACCTTC. Its protein product is CASRGQGSNYGYTF.

Here the CDR3 reads CASSHLQGNRVKLFF. The CDR3 bases are TGTGCCAGCAGCCACCTACAGGGCAATCGGGTAAAACTGTTTTTT. V usage is TRBV3-1 (or the pseudogene TRBV3-2) and J usage is TRBJ1-4; weak D call: TRBD1 (6 bases). CDR1 is LGHDT, CDR2 YNNKEL, per germline (reference sequence). There are 15 residues in the CDR3. V shed 3 bases and J shed 10 bases, with 18 bases lying between them.

This chain links TRBV27 with TRBJ1-5, with D hard to call. This CDR3 comprises 13 residues. V was shortened by 1 base and J by 7 bases, with 8 bases between the two germline ends. The germline V gene encodes CDR1 MNHEY and CDR2 SMNVEV (reference sequence). This CDR3 is CASSLYSQQPQHF. The CDR3 DNA follows: TGTGCCAGCAGTTTATATTCACAGCAGCCCCAGCATTTT.

V gene TRBV28 combines with J gene TRBJ1-2; 7 nucleotides align to TRBD1. V shed 9 bases, J shed 0 bases, and the junction held 1 base outside the gene matches. The CDR3 has 12 amino acids. In germline, CDR1 is MDHEN, CDR2 SYDVKM. CDR3 region: CASGTANYGYTF. In DNA, the CDR3 is TGTGCCAGTGGGACAGCTAACTATGGCTACACCTTC.

The genes are TRBV10-3 and TRBJ1-3; no definite D call. The CDR3 covers 21 residues. V lost 0 bases, J lost 2 bases, and 26 bases lay in between. CDR1 is ENHRY and CDR2 is SYGVKD in the germline V gene. The CDR3: CAISESAWRSRDPNPGNTIYF. The CDR3 coding sequence is TGTGCCATCAGTGAGTCCGCTTGGCGAAGTCGGGATCCGAACCCTGGAAACACCATATATTTT.

This chain uses TRBV3-1 (or the pseudogene TRBV3-2) with TRBJ2-1, with 9 bases matching TRBD2. Trimming took 6 bases from V and 4 from J; bases not matched to a gene: 7. CDR3 length: 15 residues. Per germline, CDR1 LGHDT and CDR2 YNNKEL (reference sequence). In nucleotides, the CDR3 is TGTGCCAGCAGTCTGCTAGCGGGAAGTTACAATGAGCAGTTCTTC. Encoded protein: CASSLLAGSYNEQFF.

The chain recombines TRBV12-3 or TRBV12-4 with TRBJ2-7, with D possibly TRBD2 on 5 matching bases. V was pared by 3 bases and J by 4 bases, with 10 bases between. CDR3 length equals 13 residues. The CDR3 coding sequence is TGTGCCAGCAGTTTTCAGCTAGCATACGAGCAGTACTTC. Protein sequence: CASSFQLAYEQYF.

CDR3 sequence reads: CASSAGQGDQPQHF. The CDR3 coding sequence is TGCGCCAGCAGCGCCGGACAGGGTGATCAGCCCCAGCATTTT. The V gene is TRBV5-1, the J gene TRBJ1-5, with 8 positions matching TRBD1. With 4 bases clipped from V and 5 bases from J, the junction kept 5 bases outside the gene matches. The CDR3 spans 14 residues. Per germline, CDR1 SGHRS and CDR2 YFSETQ.

About this clone: Other nucleotide sequences from this sample produce the same CDR3. This chain uses TRBV28 with TRBJ1-1, with D perhaps TRBD1 (6 bases). The ends were cut back, 5 bases at V and 2 bases at J, with 9 bases in the middle. Germline V lookup: CDR1 MDHEN, CDR2 SYDVKM. The CDR3 is 13 residues long. Here the CDR3 reads CASSRTVNTEAFF. The CDR3 DNA follows: TGTGCCAGCAGTCGGACAGTAAACACTGAAGCTTTCTTT.

This chain joins TRBV7-9 and TRBJ1-2; 7 nucleotides agree with TRBD1. The CDR3 sequence is 15 residues long. The V and J ends lost 3 bases and 1 base, in that order; junction bases with no gene match: 5. Germline V gene lookup returns CDR1 SEHNR and CDR2 FQNEAQ (reference sequence). The CDR3 DNA sequence: TGTGCCAGCAGCTTGAACAGGGGCGATAACTATGGCTACACCTTC. Translating it yields CASSLNRGDNYGYTF.

This chain joins TRBV2 and TRBJ1-2; D call uncertain. Germline CDR1 reads SNHLY; CDR2 reads FYNNEI. This CDR3 is 13 amino acids long. Trimming took off 6 bases at V and 5 bases at J, with 13 bases between the two ends. CDR3 in amino acids: CASSEQSRYGYTF. Written as DNA, the CDR3 is TGTGCCAGCAGCGAGCAAAGCCGGTATGGCTACACCTTC.

This clone was counted only a few times. V usage is TRBV5-1 and J usage is TRBJ1-2; D possibly corresponds to TRBD1 (6 bases). This CDR3 comprises 13 residues. Looked up from germline, CDR1 is SGHRS and CDR2 is YFSETQ. The ends were cut back, 4 bases at V and 4 bases at J, with 11 bases in the middle. This CDR3 is CASSLTTGYGYTF. The CDR3 bases are TGCGCCAGCAGCCTGACGACAGGCTATGGCTACACCTTC.

This rearrangement joins TRBV7-8 to TRBJ1-2, with 8 bases that match TRBD1. This CDR3 has 13 amino acids. V was pared by 1 base and J by 5 bases, with 0 bases of the junction left unmatched. CDR1 and CDR2 from the germline V gene are SGHVS and FQNEAQ. CDR3 sequence reads: CASSLGQGYGYTF. The DNA of the CDR3 is TGTGCCAGCAGCTTAGGACAGGGGTATGGCTACACCTTC. The whole variable domain, remainder taken from reference TRBV7-8 and TRBJ1-2, is GAGVSQSPRYKVAKRGQDVALRCDPISGHVSLFWYQQALGQGPEFLTYFQNEAQLDKSGLPSDRFFAERPEGSVSTLKIQRTQQEDSAVYLCASSLGQGYGYTFGSGTRLTVV.

The rearrangement uses TRBV5-4 and TRBJ2-3, with 13 bases identical to TRBD2. The trim removed 3 bases at V and 4 bases at J, leaving 5 bases unmatched. CDR1 and CDR2 (germline): SGHNT, YYREEE (reference sequence). CDR3 length: 16 residues. The CDR3 here is CASSSRTSGSADTQYF. The CDR3, as DNA: TGTGCCAGCAGCTCCCGGACTAGCGGGAGTGCAGATACGCAGTATTTT.

This chain uses TRBV27 with TRBJ2-3; no reliable D call. In germline, CDR1 is MNHEY, CDR2 SMNVEV (reference sequence). The CDR3 extends over 12 amino acids. Trimming cost V 6 bases and J 1 base, with 5 bases left between them. For the CDR3, the DNA is TGTGCCAGCAGGGCACGCACAGATACGCAGTATTTT. Encoded protein: CASRARTDTQYF.

The chain uses TRBV6-1 and TRBJ1-1; 9 positions match TRBD1. V was clipped by 4 bases and J by 4 bases; unmatched bases: 10. CDR3 length: 16 amino acids. From germline, CDR1 is MNHNS and CDR2 SASEGT. CDR3 sequence (DNA): TGTGCCAGCAGTGGAGGGACAGGGATATTTGGCACTGAAGCTTTCTTT. This encodes CASSGGTGIFGTEAFF.

The chain has TRBV6-5 and TRBJ2-2, with a weak D call TRBD2 (5 bases). This CDR3 spans 15 amino acids. Trimming took 5 bases from V and 0 from J, leaving 10 bases between them. The germline V gene has CDR1 MNHEY and CDR2 SVGAGI. CDR3 loop: CASSPRTANTGELFF. The DNA for the CDR3 is TGTGCCAGCAGTCCTAGGACTGCGAACACCGGGGAGCTGTTTTTT.

The V call is TRBV5-1, the J call TRBJ1-1; TRBD1 matches at 7 bases. CDR1 is SGHRS and CDR2 is YFSETQ in the germline V gene. With V trimmed by 0 bases and J by 4 bases, 15 bases remained unmatched. CDR3 length: 18 residues. This CDR3 is CASSLDTQGVWKTTEAFF. DNA of the CDR3: TGCGCCAGCAGCTTGGATACTCAGGGGGTTTGGAAGACCACTGAAGCTTTCTTT.

In this sample, this clone turned up once. The CDR3 nucleotides read TGTGCCAGCAACTTCGCAGGGGGAATGCAGACTGAAGCTTTCTTT. Amino acids: CASNFAGGMQTEAFF. The rearrangement links TRBV5-4 to TRBJ1-1, with 7 positions matching TRBD1. The CDR3 runs to 15 residues. Trimming at V came to 6 bases and at J to 5 bases, leaving 13 bases not matched to a gene. Germline lookup yields CDR1 SGHNT and CDR2 YYREEE (reference sequence).